This TCR beta chain was captured by sequencing in a study of cytomegalovirus exposure and HLA in healthy donors. General study results and limits: In a later analysis, HLA-associated TCR beta chains were more clonally expanded than equally common others.

Regarding this clone: Its specificity is not known. At one end, the junction sequence differs from germline, possibly due to a read error.

CDR1 is SEHNR, CDR2 FQNEAQ, per germline (reference sequence). The CDR3 runs 14 residues. Both 60 Vbeta primers and 13 Jbeta primers went into the PCR. Data came from immunoSEQ multiplex PCR; TCRdb stores just in-frame clones and leaves some out. The data hold 200,000 to 250,000 clones, with around 76% observed a single time. Sequenced material: PBMCs. The sequence was collected from a woman aged 40 to 49 in good health and CMV-seropositive. This chain joins TRBV7-9 and TRBJ1-1, with TRBD1 matching 7 bases. The CDR3 loop reads CSSSEGAGNTEAFF. The CDR3 coding sequence is TGTTCCAGCAGCGAGGGGGCCGGGAACACTGAAGCTTTCTTT.